The 25 T cell receptor beta chains below were found in one sample sequenced in a study of cytomegalovirus exposure and HLA in healthy donors. Primers for the PCR totalled 60 Vbeta and 13 Jbeta. Using immunoSEQ multiplex PCR, the repertoire was profiled, and TCRdb retains in-frame clones only, with some absent. The sample holds approximately 150,000 clones, about three quarters seen once. Sequenced input: PBMCs. The origin of the receptors is a female donor in good health and CMV-seronegative.

The chain links TRBV9 to TRBJ2-5; TRBD2 is a possible D gene (6 bases). Germline V gene lookup returns CDR1 SGDLS and CDR2 YYNGEE. The CDR3 is 15 amino acids. V was clipped by 0 bases and J by 5 bases, with 14 bases between them. The CDR3 coding sequence is TGTGCCAGCAGCGTAGTGGAGGGTACGCGGGAGACCCAGTACTTC. Amino acids: CASSVVEGTRETQYF.

This clone came up a few times. This CDR3 is also generated by other DNA sequences in the sample. The gene calls are TRBV4-2 and TRBJ2-3; 10 nucleotides align to TRBD2. The CDR3 has 17 amino acids. CDR1 LGHNA and CDR2 YNFKEQ come from the germline V gene. Trimming removed 0 bases from V and 1 base from J; junction bases left unmatched: 4. CDR3 nucleotide sequence: TGTGCCAGCAGCCAAGATAGGCTAGCGGGGGGCACAGATACGCAGTATTTT. Protein sequence: CASSQDRLAGGTDTQYF.

This chain uses TRBV6-1 with TRBJ1-1, with D unresolved. V lost 0 bases and J 8 bases, leaving 10 bases between the germline ends. Germline CDR1 MNHNS, CDR2 SASEGT. This CDR3 region has 13 residues. The CDR3, as DNA: TGTGCCAGCAGTGAAGCAGTGGCGGCGGAAGCTTTCTTT. This codes for CASSEAVAAEAFF.

The chain recombines TRBV7-6 with TRBJ2-1, with 12 bases aligning to TRBD2. The length of the CDR3 is 15 residues. V lost 5 bases, J lost 8 bases, and 7 bases stayed unmatched. Germline loops: CDR1 SGHVS, CDR2 FNYEAQ. DNA of the CDR3: TGTGCCAGCAGCGGCCTAGCGGGAGGGTCCCATGAGCAGTTCTTC. Translating gives CASSGLAGGSHEQFF.

The chain uses TRBV2 and TRBJ2-7; D is perhaps TRBD2 (5 bases). The V gene lost 6 bases and the J gene lost 6 bases, with 9 bases spanning the gap. Germline CDR1 is SNHLY and CDR2 is FYNNEI. The CDR3 is 11 residues long. In DNA form, the CDR3 reads TGTGCCAGCAGGGAGGACTCCGAGCAGTACTTC. It translates to CASREDSEQYF. The full variable domain, in which reference TRBV2 and TRBJ2-7 provide the parts outside the CDR3, is EPEVTQTPSHQVTQMGQEVILRCVPISNHLYFYWYRQILGQKVEFLVSFYNNEISEKSEIFDDQFSVERPDGSNFTLKIRSTKLEDSAMYFCASREDSEQYFGPGTRLTVT.

In DNA, the CDR3 is TGTGCCAGTAGTCCTAATGACAGGAACACTGAAGCTTTCTTT. The encoded protein is CASSPNDRNTEAFF. The chain joins TRBV19 to TRBJ1-1, with D possibly matching TRBD1 (5 bases). CDR1 is LNHDA, CDR2 SQIVND, per germline (reference sequence). The CDR3 has 14 amino acids. Trimming stripped 5 bases from V and 1 base from J, with 11 bases between.

The chain joins TRBV10-3 to TRBJ2-6; D is uncertain. Germline CDR1 is ENHRY and CDR2 is SYGVKD. The CDR3 has 16 amino acids. V lost 0 bases and J lost 1, with 7 bases in between. The CDR3 DNA reads as TGTGCCATCAGTGAGTCGCAGGTTTCTGGGGCCAACGTCCTGACTTTC. Protein sequence: CAISESQVSGANVLTF.

CDR3 coding DNA: TGTGCCAGCAGTTTAGGGACATGGAACACTGAAGCTTTCTTT. Its protein is CASSLGTWNTEAFF. The rearrangement links TRBV27 to TRBJ1-1, with a weak D call TRBD1 (6 bases). The CDR3 runs to 14 residues. Trimming cost V 2 bases and J 1 base, with 8 bases left between them. Germline CDR1 and CDR2: MNHEY and SMNVEV (reference sequence).

CDR3 DNA: TGTGCCACCAGCAGAGGGGACAGTAATGAAGCTTTCTTT. Its protein is CATSRGDSNEAFF. The chain couples TRBV15 to TRBJ1-1; 7 nucleotides match TRBD1. The CDR3 sequence is 13 residues long. J lost 7 bases, V lost 1 base, and 3 bases had no gene match. CDR1 and CDR2 (germline): LNHNV, YYDKDF (reference sequence).

This chain joins TRBV4-2 and TRBJ1-2, with no clear D. In germline, CDR1 is LGHNA, CDR2 YNFKEQ. With 0 bases removed from V and 2 bases from J, the gap between germline ends came to 13 bases. CDR3 length: 16 amino acids. CDR3 residues: CASSQDQSGSNYGYTF. Written as DNA, the CDR3 is TGTGCCAGCAGCCAAGATCAATCGGGGTCGAACTATGGCTACACCTTC.

The chain couples TRBV6-6 to TRBJ1-1; TRBD1 is a possible D gene (5 bases). Germline CDR1 MNHNY, CDR2 SVGAGI (reference sequence). CDR3 length: 15 amino acids. The V and J ends lost 7 bases and 0 bases respectively, with 15 bases between them. The CDR3 coding sequence is TGTGCCAGCACTAGGGGCGGACAAATGAACACTGAAGCTTTCTTT. It encodes CASTRGGQMNTEAFF.

The chain joins TRBV10-3 to TRBJ1-4; 7 bases line up with TRBD1. V shed 3 bases, J shed 6 bases, and the junction held 7 bases outside the gene matches. From germline, CDR1 is ENHRY and CDR2 SYGVKD. The CDR3 sequence is 15 residues long. The DNA for the CDR3 is TGTGCCATCAGTGAAATGCAGGGGGTGGATGAAAAACTGTTTTTT. Its protein product is CAISEMQGVDEKLFF.

Details on this clone: The junction does not match germline at one end; this may be a read error. V and J are TRBV4-2 and TRBJ1-2; no reliable D call. CDR1 LGHNA and CDR2 YNFKEQ come from the germline V gene. This CDR3 region has 14 residues. CDR3 nucleotide sequence: TGTGCCAGCAGCCAAGAGGCAACTAACCATGGCTACACCTTC. Its protein is CASSQEATNHGYTF.

The V call is TRBV5-6, the J call TRBJ1-6; maybe TRBD1 (6 bases). V was pared by 0 bases and J by 8 bases, with 15 bases between. Germline V CDR1 and CDR2: SGHDT, YYEEEE. CDR3 length: 16 amino acids. CDR3 residues: CASSLEGTRPYSPLHF. The CDR3 DNA is TGTGCCAGCAGCTTGGAAGGGACAAGGCCTTATTCACCCCTCCACTTT.

This sequence joins TRBV11-1 and TRBJ2-7; a possible D gene is TRBD1 (7 bases). Germline CDR1 reads SGHAT; CDR2 reads FQDESV (reference sequence). The CDR3 spans 15 residues. V was shortened by 5 bases and J by 1 base, with 15 bases between the two germline ends. The CDR3 loop is CASSPEGAASYEQYF. CDR3 DNA sequence: TGTGCCAGCAGCCCGGAGGGGGCGGCATCCTACGAGCAGTACTTC.

This chain uses TRBV7-8 with TRBJ2-5; D call uncertain. CDR1 is SGHVS, CDR2 FQNEAQ, per germline. The CDR3 loop spans 12 amino acids. V was trimmed by 5 bases and J by 3 bases, leaving 7 bases between them. CDR3 DNA sequence: TGTGCCAGCAGCCCTAGTGAAGAGACCCAGTACTTC. Its protein product is CASSPSEETQYF.

V is TRBV6-5 and J is TRBJ1-5; D is perhaps TRBD1 (6 bases). The CDR3 spans 14 residues. Germline V lookup: CDR1 MNHEY, CDR2 SVGAGI. V gave up 5 bases and J gave up 7 bases, with 15 bases separating them. The CDR3 protein is CASSDGQGSQPQHF. The CDR3 DNA reads as TGTGCCAGCAGTGATGGGCAGGGGAGCCAGCCCCAGCATTTT.

V gene TRBV5-4 combines with J gene TRBJ2-5; 7 nucleotides agree with TRBD2. Germline V CDR1 and CDR2: SGHNT, YYREEE (reference sequence). The CDR3 spans 15 residues. J was trimmed by 3 bases and V by 4 bases; bases with no gene match: 9. The CDR3 spells CASSVLAGIKETQYF. The DNA for the CDR3 is TGTGCCAGCAGCGTCTTAGCGGGTATAAAAGAGACCCAGTACTTC.

The chain is built from TRBV29-1 and TRBJ1-2, with D possibly matching TRBD1 (6 bases). The CDR3 has 16 residues. V dropped 0 bases and J dropped 3 bases, with 17 bases sitting between them. Germline V lookup: CDR1 SQVTM, CDR2 ANQGSEA. CDR3 region: CSVEDLPGHDDYGYTF. In DNA form, the CDR3 reads TGCAGCGTTGAAGATCTTCCGGGACACGACGACTATGGCTACACCTTC.

This clone appeared a few times. The chain employs TRBV19 and TRBJ1-2; 7 nucleotides align to TRBD1. Trimming removed 6 bases from V and 2 bases from J; junction bases left unmatched: 6. CDR1 LNHDA and CDR2 SQIVND come from the germline V gene (reference sequence). The CDR3 contains 14 residues. The CDR3 reads CASRRGTVNYGYTF. The CDR3 bases are TGTGCCAGTAGACGCGGGACAGTAAACTATGGCTACACCTTC.

The chain combines TRBV2 with TRBJ1-4; 9 nucleotides align to TRBD1. Germline V CDR1 and CDR2: SNHLY, FYNNEI. This CDR3 is built from 15 residues. The V segment lost 6 bases and the J segment 5 bases; nucleotides outside the gene matches: 7. CDR3: CASSPEGQGNEKLFF. The CDR3 coding sequence is TGTGCCAGCAGCCCTGAGGGACAGGGAAATGAAAAACTGTTTTTT.

The CDR3 nucleotides are TGTGCCAGCAGCTACGGGACAGCGAACACCGGGGAGCTGTTTTTT. Its translation: CASSYGTANTGELFF. The rearrangement links TRBV5-6 to TRBJ2-2; 7 bases agree with TRBD1. This CDR3 region has 15 residues. V shed 3 bases, J shed 0 bases, and the junction held 2 bases outside the gene matches. Germline V gene lookup returns CDR1 SGHDT and CDR2 YYEEEE.

This chain connects TRBV30 to TRBJ1-1; D unclear. Germline V CDR1 and CDR2: GTSNPN, SVGIG (reference sequence). The ends were cut back, 8 bases at V and 2 bases at J, with 9 bases in the middle. The CDR3 contains 11 residues. The CDR3 is CAHTANTEAFF. In nucleotides, the CDR3 is TGTGCCCACACCGCAAACACTGAAGCTTTCTTT.

J is TRBJ1-1 and V is TRBV5-1; D remains unclear. The CDR3 has 14 residues. Trimming shortened V by 1 base and J by 2 bases, and 9 bases separated the two germline ends. CDR1 SGHRS and CDR2 YFSETQ come from the germline V gene. CDR3 bases: TGCGCCAGCAGCTTGCGGTCGGTTAACACTGAAGCTTTCTTT. Amino acid sequence: CASSLRSVNTEAFF.

The chain employs TRBV7-3 and TRBJ2-5, with D hard to call. Germline assignment: CDR1 SGHTA and CDR2 FQGTGA. This CDR3 has 13 amino acids. Trimming cost V 5 bases and J 3 bases, with 10 bases left between them. DNA for the CDR3: TGTGCCAGCAGCCAGGAACCAGAAGAGACCCAGTACTTC. This sequence encodes CASSQEPEETQYF.